These 32 T cell receptor beta chains share one sample of origin, sequenced in a study of shared clonotypes between healthy human individuals. Produced via immunoSEQ multiplex PCR; TCRdb's table is partial and in-frame only. This sample has a few hundred thousand clones, with almost 97% found just once. The sample was naive CD4+ T cells sorted from blood. Subset noted: CD45RA+ positively selected. These receptors originate from a woman aged 25 to 45 in good health.

The rearrangement uses TRBV5-1 and TRBJ2-3, with 7 bases identical to TRBD2. The CDR3 contains 16 residues. V lost 0 bases to trimming and J lost 5 bases; unmatched junction nucleotides: 9. The germline CDR1 and CDR2 sequences are SGHRS and YFSETQ. The CDR3 bases are TGCGCCAGCAGCTTGGCGCTACTGGGGGAGGGAGATACGCAGTATTTT. Its protein is CASSLALLGEGDTQYF.

The chain couples TRBV4-1 to TRBJ2-1; 10 nucleotides match TRBD2. Unmatched junction bases numbered 4, after V lost 2 bases and J lost 0 bases. From germline, CDR1 is MGHRA and CDR2 YSYEKL. This CDR3 comprises 17 residues. The chain's CDR3 is CASSQPERGGSYNEQFF. The DNA of the CDR3 is TGCGCCAGCAGCCAACCAGAGCGGGGGGGCTCCTACAATGAGCAGTTCTTC.

The chain carries TRBV11-2 and TRBJ2-5; no firm D call. The germline V and J ends were trimmed by 2 bases and 5 bases, with 3 bases remaining between them. The CDR3 totals 11 residues. Germline CDR1 and CDR2: SGHAT and FQNNGV. The CDR3 sequence: CASSLSETQYF. In DNA form, the CDR3 reads TGTGCCAGCAGCTTATCGGAGACCCAGTACTTC.

The chain is built from TRBV6-5 and TRBJ2-1; 8 nucleotides align to TRBD2. V lost 6 bases to trimming and J lost 6 bases; unmatched junction nucleotides: 10. This CDR3 spans 15 amino acids. The germline gives CDR1 MNHEY, CDR2 SVGAGI. CDR3 nucleotides: TGTGCCAGCAGCACCACCCGACTAGCGAGCAATGAGCAGTTCTTC. This encodes CASSTTRLASNEQFF.

The V call is TRBV13, the J call TRBJ1-3, with D tentatively TRBD1 (5 bases). The CDR3 loop spans 17 amino acids. The germline V and J ends were trimmed by 8 bases and 0 bases, with 20 bases remaining between them. CDR1 PRHDT and CDR2 FYEKMQ come from the germline V gene (reference sequence). The CDR3 nucleotides read TGTGCCAGCGAGGGAACAACGCGGGGGACCTCTGGAAACACCATATATTTT. Translating gives CASEGTTRGTSGNTIYF.

This clone was recorded only once. This chain links TRBV28 with TRBJ2-7, with 9 bases identical to TRBD2. The germline V gene has CDR1 MDHEN and CDR2 SYDVKM. The CDR3 length is 14 residues. V gave up 1 base and J gave up 7 bases; unmatched junction bases: 5. This CDR3 reads CASSLSGTSREQYF. CDR3 DNA sequence: TGTGCCAGCAGTTTATCTGGGACTAGCCGGGAGCAGTACTTC.

The V and J genes are TRBV2 and TRBJ1-5; D is perhaps TRBD1 (5 bases). With 10 bases removed from V and 3 bases from J, the gap between germline ends came to 16 bases. The CDR3 loop spans 14 amino acids. The germline CDR1 and CDR2 sequences are SNHLY and FYNNEI. The CDR3, as DNA: TGTGCCATCGCCGTCGACAGCTTCAATCAGCCCCAGCATTTT. Its protein product is CAIAVDSFNQPQHF.

The chain recombines TRBV14 with TRBJ2-2; tentatively, D is TRBD2 (5 bases). Germline V gene lookup returns CDR1 SGHDN and CDR2 FVKESK. V lost 1 base and J 5 bases, leaving 5 bases between the germline ends. This CDR3 is built from 13 residues. The CDR3 DNA reads as TGTGCCAGCAGCCAAGGAGGGACCGGGGAGCTGTTTTTT. Protein: CASSQGGTGELFF.

The sample holds one count of this clone. The J gene is TRBJ2-2, the V gene TRBV2; D may be TRBD2 (6 bases). Trimming left V 5 bases short and J 4 bases short, with 20 bases between. The germline CDR1 and CDR2 sequences are SNHLY and FYNNEI. The CDR3 contains 17 residues. Written as DNA, the CDR3 is TGTGCCAGCAGTCTAAATCTGGGGGGTGGAGGCACCGGGGAGCTGTTTTTT. This codes for CASSLNLGGGGTGELFF.

This chain links TRBV11-2 with TRBJ2-7; no clear D. The V end lost 7 bases, the J end lost 3 bases, and 4 bases lay between the germline ends. CDR1 is SGHAT, CDR2 FQNNGV, per germline. The CDR3 is 10 amino acids. CDR3 coding DNA: TGTGCCAGCAAAAACTACGAGCAGTACTTC. Translation: CASKNYEQYF.

This chain connects TRBV27 to TRBJ2-2; no definite D call. The germline gives CDR1 MNHEY, CDR2 SMNVEV (reference sequence). V was clipped by 7 bases and J by 5 bases, with 11 bases between them. The CDR3 totals 13 residues. The CDR3 loop reads CASKGARTGELFF. The CDR3 DNA reads as TGTGCCAGCAAGGGCGCGCGGACCGGGGAGCTGTTTTTT.

This sequence joins TRBV28 and TRBJ1-5; a possible D gene is TRBD1 (5 bases). CDR3 size: 13 residues. V was clipped by 6 bases and J by 3 bases, with 9 bases between them. Germline assignment: CDR1 MDHEN and CDR2 SYDVKM. CDR3 nucleotides: TGTGCCAGCAGACGACAGTTCAATCAGCCCCAGCATTTT. Protein: CASRRQFNQPQHF. Filled out from reference TRBV28 and TRBJ1-5, the complete variable domain reads DVKVTQSSRYLVKRTGEKVFLECVQDMDHENMFWYRQDPGLGLRLIYFSYDVKMKEKGDIPEGYSVSREKKERFSLILESASTNQTSMYLCASRRQFNQPQHFGDGTRLSIL.

The chain is built from TRBV28 and TRBJ1-5, with D perhaps TRBD1 (5 bases). Trimming pared 6 bases from V and 3 bases from J, leaving 21 bases between. Germline V gene data show CDR1 as MDHEN and CDR2 as SYDVKM. This CDR3 is built from 17 residues. CDR3 coding DNA: TGTGCCAGCAGCCCCGACAGAGCGGGGCGTGCCAATCAGCCCCAGCATTTT. Translation: CASSPDRAGRANQPQHF. The entire variable domain, with the rest obtained from reference TRBV28 and TRBJ1-5, is as follows: DVKVTQSSRYLVKRTGEKVFLECVQDMDHENMFWYRQDPGLGLRLIYFSYDVKMKEKGDIPEGYSVSREKKERFSLILESASTNQTSMYLCASSPDRAGRANQPQHFGDGTRLSIL.

This clone has a single count. This chain uses TRBV12-5 with TRBJ2-1, with TRBD1 as a possible D gene (5 bases). Germline values: CDR1 LGHNT, CDR2 FRNRAP. The CDR3 sequence is 13 residues long. Trimming pared 0 bases from V and 8 bases from J, leaving 8 bases between. DNA for the CDR3: TGTGCTAGTGGTTTGGTAGCAGGGCATGAGCAGTTCTTC. Amino acids: CASGLVAGHEQFF.

The chain recombines TRBV6-1 with TRBJ1-4; D remains ambiguous. CDR1 MNHNS and CDR2 SASEGT come from the germline V gene. The CDR3 length is 15 residues. The V end was cut by 5 bases, the J end by 0 bases, with 10 bases between. The CDR3 sequence is CASSTSYATNEKLFF. CDR3 DNA sequence: TGTGCCAGCAGTACCAGCTACGCAACTAATGAAAAACTGTTTTTT.

V gene TRBV9 combines with J gene TRBJ2-3, with 9 bases that match TRBD1. The junction had 6 bases not matched to a gene; V was cut back by 5 bases and J by 2 bases. The length of the CDR3 is 15 residues. CDR1 is SGDLS, CDR2 YYNGEE, per germline. The DNA of the CDR3 is TGTGCCAGCAGGAGAGGGACAGGGACCACAGATACGCAGTATTTT. Translating gives CASRRGTGTTDTQYF.

This chain uses TRBV5-1 with TRBJ2-7, with D uncertain. Germline V gene lookup returns CDR1 SGHRS and CDR2 YFSETQ. The V and J ends lost 2 bases and 3 bases respectively, with 15 bases between them. This CDR3 has 15 residues. The DNA for the CDR3 is TGCGCCAGCAGCTTTGGGGTAGCAGGAAACTACGAGCAGTACTTC. Protein sequence: CASSFGVAGNYEQYF.

This clone occurred once. Here the CDR3 reads CASSPGYRGDSYEQYF. DNA for the CDR3: TGTGCCAGCTCACCTGGATACAGGGGCGACTCCTACGAGCAGTACTTC. This sequence joins TRBV18 and TRBJ2-7; 7 bases line up with TRBD1. The CDR3 runs to 16 residues. Unmatched junction bases numbered 8, after V lost 3 bases and J lost 0 bases. In germline, CDR1 is KGHSH, CDR2 LQKENI.

This chain connects TRBV28 to TRBJ1-2, with D tentatively TRBD1 (5 bases). Per germline, CDR1 MDHEN and CDR2 SYDVKM. This CDR3 has 14 residues. V lost 1 base and J 4 bases, leaving 10 bases between the germline ends. As DNA, the CDR3 is TGTGCCAGCAGTTTATCCGGGGGTGGCTATGGCTACACCTTC. Translation: CASSLSGGGYGYTF.

Concerning this clone: The germline gene is not matched at one end of the junction; a read error may be the cause. This chain's CDR3 is CSARGQRALLF. For the CDR3, the DNA is TGCAGTGCTAGGGGGCAGAGAGCCTTGCTTTTT. The V gene is TRBV20-1, the J gene TRBJ1-4; D may be TRBD1 (5 bases). Looked up from germline, CDR1 is DFQATT and CDR2 is SNEGSKA (reference sequence). This CDR3 region has 11 residues.

This clone was seen a few times. The same CDR3 also results from other DNA sequences found in this sample. The gene calls are TRBV18 and TRBJ1-1, with TRBD1 matching over 7 bases. V lost 3 bases to trimming and J lost 1 base; unmatched junction nucleotides: 2. Germline V CDR1 and CDR2: KGHSH, LQKENI. The CDR3 is made up of 14 amino acids. The CDR3 protein is CASSPGQTNTEAFF. CDR3 coding DNA: TGTGCCAGCTCACCGGGACAGACGAACACTGAAGCTTTCTTT.

This chain connects TRBV6-1 to TRBJ1-1; maybe TRBD1 (5 bases). Trimming shortened V by 4 bases and J by 4 bases, and 22 bases separated the two germline ends. The germline V gene encodes CDR1 MNHNS and CDR2 SASEGT. The CDR3 totals 17 residues. For the CDR3, the DNA is TGTGCCAGCAGTGCCCCCCGGGGGGGGGTCATCGCCACTGAAGCTTTCTTT. Its protein product is CASSAPRGGVIATEAFF.

The chain employs TRBV28 and TRBJ2-7; 13 bases are shared with TRBD2. The CDR3 is made up of 17 amino acids. V shed 7 bases and J 2 bases; nucleotides not matched to a gene: 11. Germline V gene sequence: CDR1 MDHEN, CDR2 SYDVKM. CDR3 loop: CASTPYGGTSGTYEQYF. DNA of the CDR3: TGTGCCAGCACCCCTTATGGGGGGACTAGCGGGACCTACGAGCAGTACTTC. Drawing the rest from reference TRBV28 and TRBJ2-7, the complete variable domain is DVKVTQSSRYLVKRTGEKVFLECVQDMDHENMFWYRQDPGLGLRLIYFSYDVKMKEKGDIPEGYSVSREKKERFSLILESASTNQTSMYLCASTPYGGTSGTYEQYFGPGTRLTVT.

The chain has TRBV7-2 and TRBJ2-1; 7 bases map to TRBD1. The trim removed 5 bases at V and 6 bases at J, leaving 10 bases unmatched. Germline lookup yields CDR1 SGHTA and CDR2 FQGNSA. The CDR3 totals 15 residues. The CDR3: CASSPTGNPLNEQFF. DNA for the CDR3: TGTGCCAGCAGCCCGACAGGGAACCCCCTCAATGAGCAGTTCTTC. Full variable domain (rest looked up from reference TRBV7-2 and TRBJ2-1): GAGVSQSPSNKVTEKGKDVELRCDPISGHTALYWYRQSLGQGLEFLIYFQGNSAPDKSGLPSDRFSAERTGGSVSTLTIQRTQQEDSAVYLCASSPTGNPLNEQFFGPGTRLTVL.

This clone was seen once. This chain connects TRBV6-5 to TRBJ1-2; D is unresolved. The CDR3 is 15 residues long. V gave up 5 bases and J gave up 4 bases, with 17 bases separating them. CDR1 is MNHEY, CDR2 SVGAGI, per germline. The CDR3 sequence is CASSRETGIPYGYTF. CDR3 coding DNA: TGTGCCAGCAGTCGAGAGACCGGGATTCCCTATGGCTACACCTTC.

The J gene is TRBJ2-7, the V gene TRBV6-6; the D gene is possibly TRBD2 (5 bases). V was shortened by 8 bases and J by 2 bases, with 10 bases between the two germline ends. This CDR3 comprises 12 residues. Germline CDR1 reads MNHNY; CDR2 reads SVGAGI (reference sequence). CDR3 sequence (DNA): TGTGCCAGCGGGAGAGGGCCCTACGAGCAGTACTTC. Translation gives CASGRGPYEQYF.

Here the CDR3 DNA reads TGCGCCAGCAGCCCGGGACTAGCGTCGTACGAGCAGTACTTC. Translated: CASSPGLASYEQYF. The chain carries TRBV5-1 and TRBJ2-7; 10 positions agree with TRBD2. V lost 4 bases and J lost 4; bases outside the gene matches: 5. The CDR3 runs 14 residues. The germline V gene has CDR1 SGHRS and CDR2 YFSETQ.

As regards this clone: A read error may produce the germline difference seen at one junction end. This chain links TRBV7-9 with TRBJ1-6; 10 bases are shared with TRBD1. This CDR3 comprises 12 residues. CDR1 is SEHNR and CDR2 is FQNEAQ in the germline V gene (reference sequence). In DNA form, the CDR3 reads TGTGCCAGCAGCTCAGAGACAGGGGGCCCCTCGTTT. It is translated as CASSSETGGPSF.

The chain has TRBV28 and TRBJ1-1, with D maybe TRBD1 (5 bases). This CDR3 spans 12 amino acids. Germline V lookup: CDR1 MDHEN, CDR2 SYDVKM. The V gene lost 6 bases and the J gene lost 7 bases, with 12 bases spanning the gap. In DNA, the CDR3 is TGTGCCAGCAGACGCGGGGCGATTGAAGCTTTCTTT. Translated: CASRRGAIEAFF. The full variable domain, in which reference TRBV28 and TRBJ1-1 provide the parts outside the CDR3, is DVKVTQSSRYLVKRTGEKVFLECVQDMDHENMFWYRQDPGLGLRLIYFSYDVKMKEKGDIPEGYSVSREKKERFSLILESASTNQTSMYLCASRRGAIEAFFGQGTRLTVV.

The rearrangement uses TRBV10-3 and TRBJ2-3, with 10 bases lining up with TRBD2. This CDR3 spans 15 amino acids. Unmatched junction bases numbered 3, after V lost 5 bases and J lost 1 base. Germline V gene lookup returns CDR1 ENHRY and CDR2 SYGVKD. CDR3 sequence reads: CAISRGLARTDTQYF. The CDR3, as DNA: TGTGCCATCAGTAGGGGACTAGCGCGCACAGATACGCAGTATTTT.

The V gene is TRBV28, the J gene TRBJ1-2; D remains ambiguous. CDR3 length: 12 residues. Trimming removed 6 bases at V and 6 bases at J, with 11 bases between. The germline gives CDR1 MDHEN, CDR2 SYDVKM. DNA of the CDR3: TGTGCCAGCAGCGGTGAGGTTGATGGCTACACCTTC. It codes for CASSGEVDGYTF.

The chain combines TRBV18 with TRBJ2-3; 9 bases are shared with TRBD2. Germline CDR1 and CDR2: KGHSH and LQKENI. The V gene end was trimmed by 3 bases and the J gene end by 1 base; junction bases not matched to a gene: 5. The CDR3 length is 16 residues. CDR3 in DNA: TGTGCCAGCTCACCTAGCGGGAGTGGCCGCACAGATACGCAGTATTTT. It yields the protein CASSPSGSGRTDTQYF. Full variable domain (outside the CDR3, taken from reference TRBV18 and TRBJ2-3): NAGVMQNPRHLVRRRGQEARLRCSPMKGHSHVYWYRQLPEEGLKFMVYLQKENIIDESGMPKERFSAEFPKEGPSILRIQQVVRGDSAAYFCASSPSGSGRTDTQYFGPGTRLTVL.